This T cell receptor (beta chain) was sequenced in a study of CD8+ T cells in alopecia areata. The treatment denotes: oral pan-JAK inhibitor, 5-10 mg twice daily. The CDR3 is made up of 12 amino acids. V dropped 4 bases and J dropped 7 bases, with 9 bases sitting between them. CDR1 is SGHDT, CDR2 YYEEEE, per germline. This clone was picked up one time. Its antigen is currently unknown. Extracted from the samples, RNA was reverse transcribed into cDNA to serve as the sequencing template. Assay used: immunoSEQ multiplex PCR; TCRdb lists only in-frame clones, some missing. The table has 110,000 or so clones, 50% to 65% seen once; the top ten hold 3% to 4%. Study-wide points: For patients receiving tofacitinib, scalp clonality and expanded CD8+ clones among the top 100 significantly decreased.

This clonotype originated in a human donor with alopecia areata. The rearrangement links TRBV5-6 to TRBJ1-5, with no clear D. Specimen: CD4+ T cells sorted from blood, collected at week 24, from a patient treated with tofacitinib. CDR3 amino acids: CASSKLFQPQHF. In DNA form, the CDR3 reads TGTGCCAGCAGCAAACTTTTCCAGCCCCAGCATTTT.